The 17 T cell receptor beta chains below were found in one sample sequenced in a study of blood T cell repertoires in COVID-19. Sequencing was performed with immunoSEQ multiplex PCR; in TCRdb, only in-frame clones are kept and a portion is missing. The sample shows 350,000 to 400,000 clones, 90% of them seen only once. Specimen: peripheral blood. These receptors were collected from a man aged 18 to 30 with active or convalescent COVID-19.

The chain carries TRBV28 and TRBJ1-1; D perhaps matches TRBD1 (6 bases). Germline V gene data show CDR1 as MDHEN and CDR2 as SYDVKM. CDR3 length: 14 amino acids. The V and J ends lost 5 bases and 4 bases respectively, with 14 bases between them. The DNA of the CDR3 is TGTGCCAGCAGTGCCAGGATGGGGGCCACTGAAGCTTTCTTT. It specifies CASSARMGATEAFF.

This CDR3 reads CASSLRDSDTEAFF. The CDR3 region has the DNA TGTGCCAGCAGCTTACGGGACAGCGACACTGAAGCTTTCTTT. V usage is TRBV11-1 and J usage is TRBJ1-1; 7 bases agree with TRBD1. Germline values: CDR1 SGHAT, CDR2 FQDESV (reference sequence). The CDR3 has 14 amino acids. The V segment lost 2 bases and the J segment 3 bases; nucleotides outside the gene matches: 3. Using reference TRBV11-1 and TRBJ1-1 for the parts outside the CDR3, the full variable domain is EAEVAQSPRYKITEKSQAVAFWCDPISGHATLYWYRQILGQGPELLVQFQDESVVDDSQLPKDRFSAERLKGVDSTLKIQPAELGDSAMYLCASSLRDSDTEAFFGQGTRLTVV.

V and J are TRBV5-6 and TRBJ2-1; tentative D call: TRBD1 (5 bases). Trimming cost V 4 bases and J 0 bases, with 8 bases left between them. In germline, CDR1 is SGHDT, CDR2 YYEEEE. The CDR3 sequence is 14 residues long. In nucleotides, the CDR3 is TGTGCCAGCAGCGCAGACAGCTCCTACAATGAGCAGTTCTTC. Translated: CASSADSSYNEQFF.

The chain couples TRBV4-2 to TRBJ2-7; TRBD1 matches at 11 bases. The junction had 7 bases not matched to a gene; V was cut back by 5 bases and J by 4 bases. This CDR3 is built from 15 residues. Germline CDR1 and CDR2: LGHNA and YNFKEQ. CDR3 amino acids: CASSTQGTGGYEQYF. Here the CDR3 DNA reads TGTGCCAGCAGCACGCAGGGGACAGGGGGTTACGAGCAGTACTTC.

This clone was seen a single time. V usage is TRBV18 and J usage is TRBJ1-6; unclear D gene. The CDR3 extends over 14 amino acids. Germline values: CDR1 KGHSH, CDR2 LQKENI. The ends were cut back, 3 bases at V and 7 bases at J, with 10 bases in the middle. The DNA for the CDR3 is TGTGCCAGCTCACCTGATATGGCCAATTCACCCCTCCACTTT. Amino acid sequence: CASSPDMANSPLHF.

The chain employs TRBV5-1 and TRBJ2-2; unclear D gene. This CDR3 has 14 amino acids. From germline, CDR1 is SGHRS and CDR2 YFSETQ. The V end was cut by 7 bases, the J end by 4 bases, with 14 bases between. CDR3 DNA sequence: TGCGCCAGCCAGCTTCTTACAGTCACCGGGGAGCTGTTTTTT. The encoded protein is CASQLLTVTGELFF.

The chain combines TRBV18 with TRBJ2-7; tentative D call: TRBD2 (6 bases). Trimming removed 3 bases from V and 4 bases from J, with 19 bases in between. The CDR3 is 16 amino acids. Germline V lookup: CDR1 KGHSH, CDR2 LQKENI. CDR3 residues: CASSPLATGTPYEQYF. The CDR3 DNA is TGTGCCAGCTCACCGCTCGCGACCGGGACTCCATACGAGCAGTACTTC.

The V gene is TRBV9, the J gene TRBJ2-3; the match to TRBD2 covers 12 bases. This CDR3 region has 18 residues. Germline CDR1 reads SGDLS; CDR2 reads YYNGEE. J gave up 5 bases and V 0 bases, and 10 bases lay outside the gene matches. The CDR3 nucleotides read TGTGCCAGCAGCGTAGGGCTAGCGGGGGGGTCCATAAAAGATACGCAGTATTTT. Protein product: CASSVGLAGGSIKDTQYF.

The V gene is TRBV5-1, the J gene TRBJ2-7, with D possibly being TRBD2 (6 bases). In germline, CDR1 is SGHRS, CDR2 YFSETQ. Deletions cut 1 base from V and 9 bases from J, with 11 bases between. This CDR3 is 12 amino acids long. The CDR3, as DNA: TGCGCCAGCAGCTTGATCGGGAGCGGGCAGTACTTC. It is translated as CASSLIGSGQYF.

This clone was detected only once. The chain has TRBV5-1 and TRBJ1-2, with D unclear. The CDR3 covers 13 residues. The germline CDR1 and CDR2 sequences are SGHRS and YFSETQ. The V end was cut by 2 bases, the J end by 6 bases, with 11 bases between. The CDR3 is CASSFGEVDGYTF. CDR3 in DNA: TGCGCCAGCAGCTTCGGGGAAGTTGATGGCTACACCTTC.

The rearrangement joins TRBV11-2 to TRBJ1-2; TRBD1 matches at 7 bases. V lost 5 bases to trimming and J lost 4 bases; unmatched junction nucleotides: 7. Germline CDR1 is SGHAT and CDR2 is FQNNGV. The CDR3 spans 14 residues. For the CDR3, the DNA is TGTGCCAGCAGCCCTGCGACAGGGAGCTATGGCTACACCTTC. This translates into CASSPATGSYGYTF.

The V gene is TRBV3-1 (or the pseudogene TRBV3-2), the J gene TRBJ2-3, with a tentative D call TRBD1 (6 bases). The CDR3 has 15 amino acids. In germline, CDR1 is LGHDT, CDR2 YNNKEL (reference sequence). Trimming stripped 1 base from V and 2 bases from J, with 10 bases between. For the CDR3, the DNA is TGTGCCAGCAGCCAAGGAGGGGGTTACACAGATACGCAGTATTTT. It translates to CASSQGGGYTDTQYF.

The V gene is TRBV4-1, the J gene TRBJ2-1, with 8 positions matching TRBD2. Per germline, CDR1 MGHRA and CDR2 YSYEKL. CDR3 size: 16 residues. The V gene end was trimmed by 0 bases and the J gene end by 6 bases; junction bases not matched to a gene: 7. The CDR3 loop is CASSQDGLAGSNEQFF. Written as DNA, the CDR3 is TGCGCCAGCAGCCAAGATGGCCTAGCGGGTAGCAATGAGCAGTTCTTC.

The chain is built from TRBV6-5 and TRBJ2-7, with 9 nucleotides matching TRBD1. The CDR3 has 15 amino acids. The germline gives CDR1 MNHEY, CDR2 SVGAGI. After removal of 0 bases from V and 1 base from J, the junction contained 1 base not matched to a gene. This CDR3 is CASSYSDRGSYEQYF. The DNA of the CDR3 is TGTGCCAGCAGTTACTCGGACAGGGGTTCCTACGAGCAGTACTTC.

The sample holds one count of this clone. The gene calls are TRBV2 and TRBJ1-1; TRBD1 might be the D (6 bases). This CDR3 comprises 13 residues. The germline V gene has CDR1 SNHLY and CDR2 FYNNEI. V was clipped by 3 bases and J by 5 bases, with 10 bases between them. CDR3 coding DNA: TGTGCCAGCAGTGACAGGGGAATTACTGAAGCTTTCTTT. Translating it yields CASSDRGITEAFF.

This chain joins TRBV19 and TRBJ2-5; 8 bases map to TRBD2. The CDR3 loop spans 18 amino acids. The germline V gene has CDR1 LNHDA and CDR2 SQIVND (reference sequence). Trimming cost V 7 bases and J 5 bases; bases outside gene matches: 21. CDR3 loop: CASTPGGLAGDSRETQYF. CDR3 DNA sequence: TGTGCCAGTACCCCCGGCGGGCTAGCGGGCGATAGTCGCGAGACCCAGTACTTC.

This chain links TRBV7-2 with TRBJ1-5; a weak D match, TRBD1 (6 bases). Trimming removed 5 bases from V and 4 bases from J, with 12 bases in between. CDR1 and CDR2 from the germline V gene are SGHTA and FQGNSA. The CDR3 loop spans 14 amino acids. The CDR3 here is CASSGGQGNQPQHF. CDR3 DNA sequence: TGTGCCAGCAGCGGAGGCCAGGGGAATCAGCCCCAGCATTTT. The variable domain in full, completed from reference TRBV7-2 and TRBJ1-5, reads GAGVSQSPSNKVTEKGKDVELRCDPISGHTALYWYRQSLGQGLEFLIYFQGNSAPDKSGLPSDRFSAERTGGSVSTLTIQRTQQEDSAVYLCASSGGQGNQPQHFGDGTRLSIL.